What follows are 18 T cell receptor beta chains derived from one specimen sequenced in a study of blood T cell repertoires in COVID-19. Repertoires were generated with immunoSEQ multiplex PCR, while TCRdb's copy carries only in-frame clones and drops some. The sample lists 40,000 or so clones, approximately 81% occurring once. Material: peripheral blood. The source is a woman in her seventies in a cohort sampled during active COVID-19.

This clone turned up a few times. The J gene is TRBJ2-7, the V gene TRBV18; 8 bases are shared with TRBD1. The germline CDR1 and CDR2 sequences are KGHSH and LQKENI. The CDR3 extends over 14 amino acids. Trimming cost V 3 bases and J 2 bases; bases outside gene matches: 3. CDR3 amino acids: CASSPWTGTYEQYF. CDR3 coding DNA: TGTGCCAGCTCACCGTGGACAGGGACCTACGAGCAGTACTTC.

The rearrangement uses TRBV11-2 and TRBJ2-1, with TRBD2 identical over 7 bases. The germline CDR1 and CDR2 sequences are SGHAT and FQNNGV. This CDR3 comprises 13 residues. The V and J ends lost 0 bases and 10 bases, in that order; junction bases with no gene match: 3. In DNA form, the CDR3 reads TGTGCCAGCAGCTTAGAACGGGACTACGAGCAGTTCTTC. Its translation is CASSLERDYEQFF.

The V and J genes are TRBV18 and TRBJ1-1, with 7 bases lining up with TRBD1. The germline gives CDR1 KGHSH, CDR2 LQKENI. V lost 4 bases, J lost 0 bases, and 8 bases stayed unmatched. This CDR3 comprises 16 residues. CDR3: CASSRGTGALNTEAFF. In DNA, the CDR3 is TGTGCCAGCTCACGAGGAACAGGGGCCTTGAACACTGAAGCTTTCTTT.

This rearrangement joins TRBV6-5 to TRBJ2-1; no clear D. The V end was cut by 0 bases, the J end by 8 bases, with 11 bases between. The CDR3 extends over 14 amino acids. Germline lookup yields CDR1 MNHEY and CDR2 SVGAGI. CDR3 in DNA: TGTGCCAGCAGTTACTCGTCCAAGCGCGATGAGCAGTTCTTC. It is translated as CASSYSSKRDEQFF.

The chain employs TRBV24-1 and TRBJ1-2, with 10 bases that match TRBD1. The CDR3 extends over 12 amino acids. V trimming: 11 bases; J trimming: 7 bases; junction bases outside the gene matches: 6. The germline CDR1 and CDR2 sequences are KGHDR and SFDVKD. The CDR3 DNA sequence: TGTGCCATCGGACAGGGGGAGAGTGGCTACACCTTC. This encodes CAIGQGESGYTF.

The gene calls are TRBV20-1 and TRBJ2-5; 8 bases line up with TRBD2. CDR1 DFQATT and CDR2 SNEGSKA come from the germline V gene (reference sequence). The CDR3 spans 14 residues. V shed 3 bases and J 5 bases; nucleotides not matched to a gene: 8. The CDR3 protein is CSASVGLAHETQYF. Here the CDR3 DNA reads TGCAGTGCTAGTGTCGGACTAGCACACGAGACCCAGTACTTC.

V is TRBV6-5 and J is TRBJ1-1; 7 bases match TRBD1. V lost 5 bases and J lost 4; bases outside the gene matches: 7. The CDR3 spans 14 residues. CDR1 is MNHEY and CDR2 is SVGAGI in the germline V gene. CDR3 DNA: TGTGCCAGCAGTCTGACAGGGAGTATCACTGAAGCTTTCTTT. The encoded protein is CASSLTGSITEAFF.

The rearrangement links TRBV10-3 to TRBJ1-1; D possibly corresponds to TRBD1 (6 bases). This CDR3 spans 13 amino acids. V lost 4 bases and J lost 4, with 10 bases in between. Germline V lookup: CDR1 ENHRY, CDR2 SYGVKD. The CDR3 region is CAISGTGPTEAFF. As DNA, the CDR3 is TGTGCCATCAGTGGAACAGGGCCCACTGAAGCTTTCTTT.

The gene calls are TRBV6-2 or TRBV6-3 and TRBJ2-1, with a tentative D call TRBD2 (6 bases). Trimming pared 0 bases from V and 12 bases from J, leaving 12 bases between. Germline lookup yields CDR1 MNHEY and CDR2 SVGEGT. There are 13 residues in the CDR3. CDR3 coding DNA: TGTGCCAGCAGTTACTCCCCACTAGCCGGGCAGTTCTTC. As protein: CASSYSPLAGQFF.

V gene TRBV2 combines with J gene TRBJ2-1, with 7 bases lining up with TRBD2. This CDR3 region has 14 residues. Germline CDR1 and CDR2: SNHLY and FYNNEI. V shed 7 bases, J shed 1 base, and the junction held 4 bases outside the gene matches. The chain's CDR3 is CASMWEGSYNEQFF. DNA of the CDR3: TGTGCCAGCATGTGGGAGGGTTCCTACAATGAGCAGTTCTTC.

This clone showed up just once. The V call is TRBV6-5, the J call TRBJ2-7, with TRBD1 matching 9 bases. Germline V gene sequence: CDR1 MNHEY, CDR2 SVGAGI. V shed 6 bases, J shed 3 bases, and the junction held 9 bases outside the gene matches. The CDR3 is 15 amino acids. The CDR3 loop reads CASSIDRGVHYEQYF. The CDR3 nucleotides are TGTGCCAGCAGCATAGACAGGGGGGTTCACTACGAGCAGTACTTC.

The CDR3, as DNA: TGTGCCAGCAGCTTACTACCTGAGCAGTTCTTC. This sequence encodes CASSLLPEQFF. This chain joins TRBV7-9 and TRBJ2-1; D remains ambiguous. The CDR3 is 11 residues long. CDR1 SEHNR and CDR2 FQNEAQ come from the germline V gene (reference sequence). V was cut by 2 bases and J by 9 bases, with 5 bases left in between.

CDR3 region: CASSALAPTGELFF. Here the CDR3 DNA reads TGTGCCAGCAGTGCACTAGCGCCCACCGGGGAGCTGTTTTTT. V usage is TRBV2 and J usage is TRBJ2-2; 7 nucleotides align to TRBD2. CDR3 size: 14 residues. The V and J ends lost 4 bases and 4 bases, in that order; junction bases with no gene match: 3. Germline V gene sequence: CDR1 SNHLY, CDR2 FYNNEI.

The chain recombines TRBV15 with TRBJ1-4; D remains ambiguous. Trimming took 0 bases from V and 8 from J, leaving 13 bases between them. CDR3 length: 15 residues. Germline CDR1 is LNHNV and CDR2 is YYDKDF (reference sequence). The CDR3 sequence is CATSRERVTGEKLFF. CDR3 DNA sequence: TGTGCCACCAGCAGAGAAAGGGTAACGGGAGAAAAACTGTTTTTT.

This rearrangement joins TRBV5-4 to TRBJ2-5, with D possibly TRBD1 on 5 matching bases. This CDR3 is 12 amino acids long. With 0 bases removed from V and 5 bases from J, the gap between germline ends came to 5 bases. The germline gives CDR1 SGHNT, CDR2 YYREEE (reference sequence). The DNA for the CDR3 is TGTGCCAGCAGCTTGGCAGGGGAGACCCAGTACTTC. Translation gives CASSLAGETQYF.

V and J are TRBV2 and TRBJ1-4; TRBD1 agrees at 10 bases. The CDR3 is 14 residues long. J gave up 7 bases and V 7 bases, and 6 bases lay outside the gene matches. Germline V gene data show CDR1 as SNHLY and CDR2 as FYNNEI. The CDR3 bases are TGTGCCAGCACCCGACAGGGGGCACTTGAAAAACTGTTTTTT. Translation: CASTRQGALEKLFF.

The chain uses TRBV5-6 and TRBJ1-1; D perhaps matches TRBD1 (5 bases). The ends were cut back, 0 bases at V and 6 bases at J, with 9 bases in the middle. This CDR3 spans 13 amino acids. Germline V gene lookup returns CDR1 SGHDT and CDR2 YYEEEE. CDR3 DNA sequence: TGTGCCAGCAGCTTGGGGGGCTGGGCTGAAGCTTTCTTT. Amino acids: CASSLGGWAEAFF. Combining the CDR3 with reference TRBV5-6 and TRBJ1-1 gives the whole variable domain DAGVTQSPTHLIKTRGQQVTLRCSPKSGHDTVSWYQQALGQGPQFIFQYYEEEERQRGNFPDRFSGHQFPNYSSELNVNALLLGDSALYLCASSLGGWAEAFFGQGTRLTVV.

V and J are TRBV3-1 (or the pseudogene TRBV3-2) and TRBJ2-7; D gene unclear. V was pared by 0 bases and J by 7 bases, with 10 bases between. Per germline, CDR1 LGHDT and CDR2 YNNKEL (reference sequence). This CDR3 is 13 amino acids long. The DNA of the CDR3 is TGTGCCAGCAGCCAAGATGATAGATCTGAGCAGTACTTC. Its translation is CASSQDDRSEQYF.